One and the same sample provided the 20 T cell receptor beta chains below, sequenced in a study of T cell responses to AZD1222 COVID-19 vaccine. TCRdb's copy holds only in-frame clones and misses some; the assay was immunoSEQ multiplex PCR. The sample lists 100,000 to 150,000 clones, 75% to 90% seen once, with approximately 3.1% in the top ten. Sequenced here: peripheral blood, sampled on day 0 of AZD1222 vaccination. The receptors were sampled from an adult in good health.

The rearrangement links TRBV9 to TRBJ1-2, with 7 bases fitting TRBD1. This CDR3 comprises 14 residues. CDR1 and CDR2 (germline): SGDLS, YYNGEE. V lost 1 base, J lost 2 bases, and 2 bases stayed unmatched. The CDR3 here is CASSVTGQNYGYTF. The CDR3 DNA follows: TGTGCCAGCAGCGTAACGGGACAGAACTATGGCTACACCTTC.

The J gene is TRBJ2-3, the V gene TRBV29-1; D ambiguous. Trimming removed 6 bases at V and 0 bases at J, with 13 bases between. The CDR3 spans 14 residues. Germline assignment: CDR1 SQVTM and CDR2 ANQGSEA. The CDR3 region has the DNA TGCAGCGTCCTGAGGCTCCTTAGCACAGATACGCAGTATTTT. Amino acid sequence: CSVLRLLSTDTQYF.

This chain connects TRBV4-2 to TRBJ1-1; D uncertain. Trimming pared 1 base from V and 5 bases from J, leaving 11 bases between. This CDR3 is 14 amino acids long. CDR1 and CDR2 (germline): LGHNA, YNFKEQ. CDR3 bases: TGTGCCAGCAGCCAAGCGGGGTTCCTTACTGAAGCTTTCTTT. Protein sequence: CASSQAGFLTEAFF.

The chain has TRBV5-1 and TRBJ1-1; D unclear. There are 15 residues in the CDR3. The V end lost 0 bases, the J end lost 1 base, and 10 bases lay between the germline ends. From germline, CDR1 is SGHRS and CDR2 YFSETQ. CDR3 loop: CASSLVPSGNTEAFF. The CDR3, as DNA: TGCGCCAGCAGCTTGGTTCCCAGCGGGAACACTGAAGCTTTCTTT.

Written as DNA, the CDR3 is TGTGCCAGCAGAGTAGTGGGGACAGGGGTTTACGAGCAGTACTTC. Translation gives CASRVVGTGVYEQYF. The chain carries TRBV7-2 and TRBJ2-7, with TRBD1 matching over 10 bases. Trimming took 6 bases from V and 4 from J; bases not matched to a gene: 9. CDR1 SGHTA and CDR2 FQGNSA come from the germline V gene. The CDR3 has 15 amino acids. The entire variable domain, with the rest obtained from reference TRBV7-2 and TRBJ2-7, is as follows: GAGVSQSPSNKVTEKGKDVELRCDPISGHTALYWYRQSLGQGLEFLIYFQGNSAPDKSGLPSDRFSAERTGGSVSTLTIQRTQQEDSAVYLCASRVVGTGVYEQYFGPGTRLTVT.

The chain has TRBV3-1 (or the pseudogene TRBV3-2) and TRBJ2-3; D may be TRBD2 (5 bases). Deletions cut 1 base from V and 11 bases from J, with 10 bases between. This CDR3 region has 12 residues. Germline values: CDR1 LGHDT, CDR2 YNNKEL (reference sequence). The CDR3 DNA is TGTGCCAGCAGCCAAGGTCGAGGGAGGCAGTATTTT. Amino acid sequence: CASSQGRGRQYF.

V gene TRBV28 combines with J gene TRBJ2-7, with 8 bases matching TRBD1. Germline V gene data show CDR1 as MDHEN and CDR2 as SYDVKM. The ends lost 7 bases at V and 2 bases at J; junction bases unmatched: 10. CDR3 length: 15 residues. The CDR3 DNA is TGTGCCAGCAAAGGGACAGGCGAGCCCCCCTACGAGCAGTACTTC. This sequence encodes CASKGTGEPPYEQYF.

The V gene is TRBV19, the J gene TRBJ1-2, with 11 bases identical to TRBD1. The V gene end was trimmed by 6 bases and the J gene end by 8 bases; junction bases not matched to a gene: 5. The CDR3 consists of 13 residues. Germline V CDR1 and CDR2: LNHDA, SQIVND (reference sequence). Here the CDR3 reads CASRGQGVEGYTF. The CDR3 DNA reads TGTGCCAGTAGGGGACAGGGGGTAGAGGGCTACACCTTC.

The V and J genes are TRBV5-1 and TRBJ1-5, with a tentative D call TRBD1 (5 bases). Germline V gene sequence: CDR1 SGHRS, CDR2 YFSETQ. This CDR3 has 15 residues. V lost 1 base and J lost 7, with 15 bases in between. The CDR3 region is CASSLRGGDAQPQHF. The CDR3 DNA is TGCGCCAGCAGCTTGAGGGGAGGGGATGCCCAGCCCCAGCATTTT.

In DNA form, the CDR3 reads TGCGCCAGCAGTGTCACTTATGGCTACACCTTC. Amino acid sequence: CASSVTYGYTF. V gene TRBV10-1 combines with J gene TRBJ1-2; D remains ambiguous. V shed 4 bases and J shed 5 bases, with 5 bases lying between them. Per the germline V gene, CDR1 is WNHNN and CDR2 is SYGVQD (reference sequence). This CDR3 has 11 amino acids.

The V and J genes are TRBV9 and TRBJ2-2, with D possibly TRBD2 on 5 matching bases. Per germline, CDR1 SGDLS and CDR2 YYNGEE. The CDR3 sequence is 14 residues long. Trimming shortened V by 4 bases and J by 5 bases, and 12 bases separated the two germline ends. As DNA, the CDR3 is TGTGCCAGCAGCCCCCGGGGAGAAACCGGGGAGCTGTTTTTT. This codes for CASSPRGETGELFF.

The V and J genes are TRBV19 and TRBJ2-7, with 11 bases fitting TRBD2. J gave up 1 base and V 4 bases, and 9 bases lay outside the gene matches. The CDR3 spans 17 residues. CDR1 is LNHDA and CDR2 is SQIVND in the germline V gene (reference sequence). CDR3 amino acids: CASSTGLAVLGSYEQYF. In DNA, the CDR3 is TGTGCCAGTAGTACGGGACTAGCGGTCCTGGGGTCCTACGAGCAGTACTTC.

The J gene is TRBJ1-1, the V gene TRBV10-3; TRBD1 matches 7 bases. Germline V gene data show CDR1 as ENHRY and CDR2 as SYGVKD. V dropped 10 bases and J dropped 0; count of bases not matched to a gene: 11. This CDR3 is built from 15 residues. The CDR3 is CATRGGEGVNTEAFF. CDR3 coding DNA: TGTGCCACCAGGGGGGGGGAAGGGGTGAACACTGAAGCTTTCTTT.

This clone has more than one count but fewer than ten. CDR3 region: CASSGNRRPLHF. The DNA of the CDR3 is TGTGCCAGCAGCGGTAACAGGAGACCCCTCCACTTT. The chain recombines TRBV28 with TRBJ1-6, with a weak D call TRBD1 (5 bases). CDR3 length: 12 amino acids. Trimming cost V 6 bases and J 12 bases, with 12 bases left between them. CDR1 and CDR2 (germline): MDHEN, SYDVKM.

This chain joins TRBV27 and TRBJ2-5, with D unresolved. This CDR3 spans 14 amino acids. With 1 base removed from V and 2 bases from J, the gap between germline ends came to 8 bases. The germline CDR1 and CDR2 sequences are MNHEY and SMNVEV (reference sequence). The CDR3 protein is CASSLFGRQETQYF. DNA for the CDR3: TGTGCCAGCAGTTTATTTGGGCGGCAAGAGACCCAGTACTTC.

The J gene is TRBJ1-5, the V gene TRBV4-3, with unresolved D. The V end lost 0 bases, the J end lost 4 bases, and 13 bases lay between the germline ends. The CDR3 extends over 16 amino acids. The germline CDR1 and CDR2 sequences are LGHNA and YSLEER. The CDR3 region has the DNA TGCGCCAGCAGCCAAGATGGAACAGCGAGGAATCAGCCCCAGCATTTT. Translating it yields CASSQDGTARNQPQHF.

V usage is TRBV25-1 and J usage is TRBJ2-7; D gene unclear. The CDR3 is 12 residues long. Per germline, CDR1 MGHDK and CDR2 SYGVNS. The V end lost 0 bases, the J end lost 8 bases, and 8 bases lay between the germline ends. The CDR3 sequence: CASSEYADQQYF. CDR3 sequence (DNA): TGTGCCAGCAGTGAATATGCCGACCAGCAGTACTTC.

Written as DNA, the CDR3 is TGTGCCAGCAGCTCCGGGACTGAGGGAAACACCATATATTTT. It specifies CASSSGTEGNTIYF. The chain is built from TRBV7-2 and TRBJ1-3; the D gene is possibly TRBD1 (5 bases). Germline CDR1 SGHTA, CDR2 FQGNSA. Trimming pared 4 bases from V and 4 bases from J, leaving 11 bases between. The CDR3 spans 14 residues.

CDR3 in DNA: TGCGCCAGCAGCCCGGGCCTCATCAACAATGAGCAGTTCTTC. Its translation is CASSPGLINNEQFF. The V call is TRBV5-1, the J call TRBJ2-1; D not resolved. Germline CDR1 and CDR2: SGHRS and YFSETQ. V lost 4 bases, J lost 5 bases, and 13 bases lay in between. CDR3 size: 14 residues.

The chain recombines TRBV6-2 or TRBV6-3 with TRBJ1-5, with D maybe TRBD1 (5 bases). V lost 5 bases and J 0 bases, leaving 11 bases between the germline ends. Germline CDR1 MNHEY, CDR2 SVGEGT. The CDR3 totals 15 residues. CDR3 residues: CASSIAGTSNQPQHF. The CDR3 coding sequence is TGTGCCAGCAGTATTGCCGGGACTAGCAATCAGCCCCAGCATTTT.